These 26 T cell receptor beta chains share one sample of origin, sequenced in a study of T-cell reconstitution after alpha-beta-depleted transplantation in children. Preparing the TCRbeta library involved the use of unique molecular identifiers. TCRdb fed the PCR reads into MiXCR, producing one record per CDR3 protein. The sample shows about 640,000 distinct CDR3 sequences, roughly 17% of them seen only once. Sequenced here: PBMCs from the stem cell graft donor, sampled from the stem cell graft. Receptors were obtained from a human donor who donated a stem cell graft to a child with acute myeloid leukemia.

V is TRBV20-1 and J is TRBJ2-1; D possibly uses TRBD1 or TRBD2 (6 bases each). Germline CDR1 DFQATT, CDR2 SNEGSKA (reference sequence). The CDR3 loop spans 15 amino acids. Trimming took off 4 bases at V and 3 bases at J, with 16 bases between the two ends. The CDR3 is CSATGGLLFYNEQFF. CDR3 bases: TGCAGTGCTACTGGGGGGCTACTATTCTACAATGAGCAGTTCTTC.

This clonotype was seen at least ten times. The chain combines TRBV12-3 or TRBV12-4 with TRBJ1-2; D gene unclear. This CDR3 is built from 13 residues. The ends were cut back, 1 base at V and 4 bases at J, with 7 bases in the middle. The CDR3 protein is CASSLGAAYGYTF. The CDR3 region has the DNA TGTGCCAGCAGTTTAGGGGCGGCCTATGGCTACACCTTC.

This clonotype was seen a few times. This rearrangement joins TRBV5-6 to TRBJ2-4; no definite D call. Germline CDR1 is SGHDT and CDR2 is YYEEEE. The V end was cut by 0 bases, the J end by 0 bases, with 4 bases between. The CDR3 spans 14 residues. Written as DNA, the CDR3 is TGTGCCAGCAGCTTGGAGGTAGCCAAAAACATTCAGTACTTC. It translates to CASSLEVAKNIQYF.

This clonotype was found many times. The chain uses TRBV20-1 and TRBJ2-3; D possibly uses TRBD1 or TRBD2 (5 bases each). Germline V gene sequence: CDR1 DFQATT, CDR2 SNEGSKA (reference sequence). This CDR3 has 16 residues. V lost 1 base, J lost 5 bases, and 19 bases lay in between. For the CDR3, the DNA is TGCAGTGCTAGAGCCAGGGCAGGGACCTTGGGAGATACGCAGTATTTT. Its translation is CSARARAGTLGDTQYF.

At least ten counts were recorded for this clonotype. J is TRBJ1-5 and V is TRBV12-3 or TRBV12-4, with D tentatively TRBD1 (5 bases). The CDR3 spans 15 residues. Trimming removed 2 bases from V and 3 bases from J, with 11 bases in between. CDR3 loop: CASSLRGVNNQPQHF. CDR3 sequence (DNA): TGTGCCAGCAGTTTACGGGGGGTAAACAATCAGCCCCAGCATTTT.

In its sample, this clonotype was seen a few times. This chain connects TRBV20-1 to TRBJ2-7; D may be TRBD2 (7 bases). Germline assignment: CDR1 DFQATT and CDR2 SNEGSKA (reference sequence). The CDR3 has 13 residues. Between the trimmed V and J ends, which lost 3 bases and 4 bases, there was a span of 13 bases. This CDR3 is CSARGGGKYEQYF. CDR3 coding DNA: TGCAGTGCTAGGGGGGGGGGCAAGTACGAGCAGTACTTC.

The genes are TRBV21-1 and TRBJ1-5. TRBV21-1 is a pseudogene. The CDR3 totals 16 residues. The CDR3 DNA follows: TGTGCCAGCAGCAAAACAACGATTTGGACCAATCAGCCCCAGCATTTT. Protein sequence: CASSKTTIWTNQPQHF.

This clonotype was detected many times. The chain uses TRBV20-1 and TRBJ1-4, with D maybe TRBD1 (6 bases). CDR3 length: 15 residues. With 0 bases removed from V and 8 bases from J, the gap between germline ends came to 16 bases. In germline, CDR1 is DFQATT, CDR2 SNEGSKA (reference sequence). Here the CDR3 reads CSARDRGGRGEKLFF. The CDR3 DNA sequence: TGCAGTGCTAGAGATCGTGGAGGGAGGGGGGAAAAACTGTTTTTT.

The gene calls are TRBV12-3 or TRBV12-4 and TRBJ2-2, with D tentatively TRBD1 or TRBD2 (6 bases each). This CDR3 region has 13 residues. V shed 8 bases and J shed 8 bases, with 15 bases lying between them. CDR3 protein: CASGGLPTGELFF. CDR3 nucleotides: TGTGCCAGCGGGGGGCTTCCCACTGGGGAGCTGTTTTTT.

This clonotype was counted many times. CDR3 loop: CASSWSSSYNEQFF. Here the CDR3 DNA reads TGTGCCAGCAGTTGGTCGAGCTCCTACAATGAGCAGTTCTTC. V usage is TRBV12-3 or TRBV12-4 and J usage is TRBJ2-1; D uncertain. CDR3 length: 14 amino acids. V lost 4 bases and J lost 0, with 7 bases in between.

This clonotype has ten or more counts. The chain combines TRBV20-1 with TRBJ2-7; D is possibly TRBD1 (6 bases). Trimming shortened V by 2 bases and J by 6 bases, and 17 bases separated the two germline ends. Germline CDR1 and CDR2: DFQATT and SNEGSKA (reference sequence). This CDR3 has 14 amino acids. CDR3 sequence (DNA): TGCAGTGCTAGAACCGGGACACGGAGGACCGAGCAGTACTTC. Protein sequence: CSARTGTRRTEQYF.

The rearrangement links TRBV4-1 to TRBJ1-3; D gene unclear. The CDR3 runs 15 residues. V was shortened by 4 bases and J by 0 bases, with 10 bases between the two germline ends. The germline V gene has CDR1 MGHRA and CDR2 YSYEKL. This CDR3 reads CASSLQVGSGNTIYF. The CDR3 DNA is TGCGCCAGCAGCCTTCAGGTCGGCTCTGGAAACACCATATATTTT.

This clonotype was found many times. J is TRBJ2-1 and V is TRBV6-5; a weak D match, TRBD1 (6 bases). The CDR3 length is 17 residues. Germline V lookup: CDR1 MNHEY, CDR2 SVGAGI. Trimming took off 0 bases at V and 0 bases at J, with 12 bases between the two ends. The CDR3 protein is CASSYSGGHLSYNEQFF. The CDR3 DNA follows: TGTGCCAGCAGTTACTCAGGGGGACACCTCTCCTACAATGAGCAGTTCTTC.

The sample holds many counts of this clonotype. The chain employs TRBV20-1 and TRBJ2-7, with 8 bases aligning to TRBD2. This CDR3 is 13 amino acids long. CDR1 and CDR2 from the germline V gene are DFQATT and SNEGSKA (reference sequence). V gave up 7 bases and J gave up 3 bases; unmatched junction bases: 8. The CDR3 is CSGTSRPYYEQYF. The CDR3 DNA reads TGCAGTGGGACTAGCAGGCCGTACTACGAGCAGTACTTC.

The J gene is TRBJ1-2, the V gene TRBV5-1, with D unclear. Germline-derived CDR1 and CDR2 are SGHRS and YFSETQ. CDR3 size: 14 residues. Trimming took off 1 base at V and 0 bases at J, with 7 bases between the two ends. The CDR3 DNA reads TGCGCCAGCAGCTTGAACAGCCCTAACTATGGCTACACCTTC. It translates to CASSLNSPNYGYTF.

This clonotype came up once. The rearrangement joins TRBV7-9 to TRBJ2-1; a weak D match, TRBD1 (6 bases). This CDR3 region has 15 residues. Trimming took off 4 bases at V and 3 bases at J, with 13 bases between the two ends. Germline assignment: CDR1 SEHNR and CDR2 FQNEAQ (reference sequence). The DNA for the CDR3 is TGTGCCAGCAGCTCATTGGGGGCCCGCTACAATGAGCAGTTCTTC. This sequence encodes CASSSLGARYNEQFF. Variable domain in full (rest from reference TRBV7-9 and TRBJ2-1): DTGVSQNPRHKITKRGQNVTFRCDPISEHNRLYWYRQTLGQGPEFLTYFQNEAQLEKSRLLSDRFSAERPKGSFSTLEIQRTEQGDSAMYLCASSSLGARYNEQFFGPGTRLTVL.

This clonotype was counted many times. This chain joins TRBV6-5 and TRBJ2-1; D assignment may be TRBD1 or TRBD2 (5 bases each). Between the trimmed V and J ends, which lost 2 bases and 2 bases, there was a span of 10 bases. The CDR3 length is 15 residues. Germline lookup yields CDR1 MNHEY and CDR2 SVGAGI. CDR3 sequence: CASSYLGPAYNEQFF. The DNA of the CDR3 is TGTGCCAGCAGTTACCTGGGACCAGCCTACAATGAGCAGTTCTTC.

There are many counts of this clonotype. The chain has TRBV20-1 and TRBJ2-1, with a possible D match to TRBD2 (6 bases). From germline, CDR1 is DFQATT and CDR2 SNEGSKA (reference sequence). The CDR3 loop spans 12 amino acids. This CDR3 reads CCMGLPSNEQFF. Written as DNA, the CDR3 is TGCTGTATGGGACTTCCCTCCAATGAGCAGTTCTTC.

This clonotype has a count of ten or more. V gene TRBV5-1 combines with J gene TRBJ2-7; 7 bases fit TRBD1. The CDR3 covers 14 residues. Germline CDR1 is SGHRS and CDR2 is YFSETQ. J was trimmed by 2 bases and V by 0 bases; bases with no gene match: 2. CDR3 loop: CASSLGDRPYEQYF. CDR3 sequence (DNA): TGCGCCAGCAGCTTGGGGGACAGACCCTACGAGCAGTACTTC.

This clonotype appeared many times. The chain uses TRBV20-1 and TRBJ2-2; 9 bases line up with TRBD2. Unmatched junction bases numbered 4, after V lost 3 bases and J lost 2 bases. The CDR3 runs 15 residues. From germline, CDR1 is DFQATT and CDR2 SNEGSKA (reference sequence). This CDR3 reads CSASGLALNTGELFF. CDR3 bases: TGCAGTGCTAGCGGACTAGCGCTAAACACCGGGGAGCTGTTTTTT.

This clonotype was observed at least ten times. The V gene is TRBV27, the J gene TRBJ2-7; D uncertain. V was cut by 2 bases and J by 2 bases, with 7 bases left in between. Germline values: CDR1 MNHEY, CDR2 SMNVEV (reference sequence). CDR3 length: 13 amino acids. The CDR3 reads CASSLNGPYEQYF. CDR3 nucleotide sequence: TGTGCCAGCAGTTTAAACGGTCCCTACGAGCAGTACTTC.

This clonotype has ten or more counts. V usage is TRBV20-1 and J usage is TRBJ2-1, with 8 positions matching TRBD1. Germline loops: CDR1 DFQATT, CDR2 SNEGSKA (reference sequence). The CDR3 is made up of 15 amino acids. The CDR3: CSTSPRDRPYNEQFF. Here the CDR3 DNA reads TGCAGCACCAGCCCCAGGGACAGGCCCTACAATGAGCAGTTCTTC.

The sample holds many counts of this clonotype. V and J are TRBV6-4 and TRBJ1-1; no definite D call. The CDR3 spans 13 residues. Trimming shortened V by 3 bases and J by 1 base, and 6 bases separated the two germline ends. Germline-derived CDR1 and CDR2 are MRHNA and SNTAGT. The chain's CDR3 is CASSELGNTEAFF. In DNA form, the CDR3 reads TGTGCCAGCAGTGAGCTAGGGAACACTGAAGCTTTCTTT.

Written as DNA, the CDR3 is TGTGCCAGCAGTTTGGACCCCTTCTCCTACGAGCAGTACGTC. It is translated as CASSLDPFSYEQYV. V is TRBV6-5 and J is TRBJ2-7; D is ambiguous. The germline V gene has CDR1 MNHEY and CDR2 SVGAGI. The V end lost 4 bases, the J end lost 0 bases, and 10 bases lay between the germline ends. CDR3 length: 14 residues.

This clonotype occurred many times. This rearrangement joins TRBV5-1 to TRBJ2-7; the D gene is possibly TRBD2 (5 bases). The CDR3 has 13 residues. CDR1 and CDR2 (germline): SGHRS, YFSETQ. Trimming cost V 0 bases and J 5 bases, with 9 bases left between them. In DNA form, the CDR3 reads TGCGCCAGCAGCTTGGGGGGAGAGAACGAGCAGTACGTC. Amino acid sequence: CASSLGGENEQYV.

The sample holds many counts of this clonotype. The chain recombines TRBV27 with TRBJ1-1, with 7 bases aligning to TRBD1. With V trimmed by 5 bases and J by 11 bases, 8 bases remained unmatched. The CDR3 covers 12 residues. Germline V gene sequence: CDR1 MNHEY, CDR2 SMNVEV (reference sequence). The DNA of the CDR3 is TGTGCCAGCAGTGACGACAGGGATCGTGCTTTCTTT. Amino acid sequence: CASSDDRDRAFF.